Shown below are 21 T cell receptor beta chains from a single sample sequenced in a study of T cell responses to AZD1222 COVID-19 vaccine. Profiled with immunoSEQ multiplex PCR; TCRdb holds only in-frame clones, not every one. The data hold approximately 180,000 clones, with about nine tenths observed a single time. The sequenced sample was peripheral blood, obtained on day 0 of AZD1222 vaccination. Receptors originate from an adult in good health.

The J gene is TRBJ2-2, the V gene TRBV7-3; TRBD1 agrees at 8 bases. This CDR3 contains 16 residues. Germline V gene data show CDR1 as SGHTA and CDR2 as FQGTGA. J lost 0 bases, V lost 3 bases, and 3 bases had no gene match. CDR3 sequence (DNA): TGTGCCAGCAGCTTCCGGACAGGGACGAACACCGGGGAGCTGTTTTTT. Its translation is CASSFRTGTNTGELFF.

The chain is built from TRBV30 and TRBJ2-1; D not certain. The length of the CDR3 is 14 residues. The V end lost 4 bases, the J end lost 5 bases, and 15 bases lay between the germline ends. CDR1 is GTSNPN and CDR2 is SVGIG in the germline V gene (reference sequence). The chain's CDR3 is CAWNSHSRNNEQFF. The CDR3 DNA reads TGTGCCTGGAACTCCCATTCACGGAACAATGAGCAGTTCTTC.

This chain links TRBV5-1 with TRBJ1-3; D is uncertain. There are 14 residues in the CDR3. The germline V gene encodes CDR1 SGHRS and CDR2 YFSETQ. V lost 0 bases and J 4 bases, leaving 8 bases between the germline ends. DNA for the CDR3: TGCGCCAGCAGCTTGGACTCAATCGGAAACACCATATATTTT. It codes for CASSLDSIGNTIYF.

The chain employs TRBV5-1 and TRBJ2-3, with D tentatively TRBD2 (7 bases). The CDR3 has 17 amino acids. V lost 0 bases and J 2 bases, leaving 16 bases between the germline ends. Germline CDR1 and CDR2: SGHRS and YFSETQ. CDR3 sequence reads: CASSLGSAGATTDTQYF. The CDR3 coding sequence is TGCGCCAGCAGCTTGGGTTCCGCGGGGGCAACCACAGATACGCAGTATTTT.

This rearrangement joins TRBV19 to TRBJ2-3; 9 bases are a match to TRBD2. The germline V gene encodes CDR1 LNHDA and CDR2 SQIVND (reference sequence). The junction had 3 bases not matched to a gene; V was cut back by 6 bases and J by 2 bases. This CDR3 is built from 14 residues. The CDR3 loop is CASRTSGLTDTQYF. CDR3 coding DNA: TGTGCCAGTAGAACTAGCGGGCTCACAGATACGCAGTATTTT.

V and J are TRBV5-1 and TRBJ1-2, with TRBD1 identical over 10 bases. CDR1 is SGHRS, CDR2 YFSETQ, per germline. The CDR3 extends over 13 amino acids. V trimming: 4 bases; J trimming: 8 bases; junction bases outside the gene matches: 5. The CDR3 sequence is CASSVDRGTGYTF. The CDR3 DNA reads TGCGCCAGCAGCGTGGACAGGGGGACGGGCTACACCTTC.

The rearrangement links TRBV6-5 to TRBJ1-3; no clear D gene. Looked up from germline, CDR1 is MNHEY and CDR2 is SVGAGI. The V end was cut by 5 bases, the J end by 0 bases, with 8 bases between. The CDR3 is 14 amino acids. The CDR3 sequence is CASSPWNSGNTIYF. Written as DNA, the CDR3 is TGTGCCAGCAGTCCTTGGAACTCTGGAAACACCATATATTTT.

The V call is TRBV2, the J call TRBJ2-3; D is uncertain. Germline CDR1 is SNHLY and CDR2 is FYNNEI. Trimming removed 7 bases from V and 3 bases from J, with 11 bases in between. The CDR3 spans 13 residues. The CDR3 is CASNGVGTDTQYF. The CDR3 nucleotides are TGTGCCAGCAATGGGGTGGGTACAGATACGCAGTATTTT.

The V call is TRBV7-2, the J call TRBJ2-3; no firm D call. Germline V gene sequence: CDR1 SGHTA, CDR2 FQGNSA. CDR3 length equals 14 residues. V lost 5 bases and J 2 bases, leaving 11 bases between the germline ends. The CDR3 DNA sequence: TGTGCCAGCAGCCCGCAACTTAACACAGATACGCAGTATTTT. This encodes CASSPQLNTDTQYF.

The V gene is TRBV23-1, the J gene TRBJ2-5, with a tentative D call TRBD1 (5 bases). TRBV23-1 is filed as an ORF, its function uncertain. This CDR3 has 14 amino acids. V was shortened by 8 bases and J by 5 bases, with 18 bases between the two germline ends. The CDR3: CASPRVCGWETQYF. In nucleotides, the CDR3 is TGCGCCAGCCCCAGGGTCTGTGGATGGGAGACCCAGTACTTC.

This clone appeared a single time. The J gene is TRBJ1-1, the V gene TRBV25-1; D might be TRBD1 (5 bases). CDR1 and CDR2 (germline): MGHDK, SYGVNS. The V and J ends lost 4 bases and 7 bases respectively, with 10 bases between them. The CDR3 length is 12 residues. This CDR3 reads CASSASGLEAFF. The DNA of the CDR3 is TGTGCCAGCAGTGCCTCGGGACTTGAAGCTTTCTTT.

The chain joins TRBV7-2 to TRBJ2-7, with 8 bases aligning to TRBD1. J gave up 5 bases and V 1 base, and 7 bases lay outside the gene matches. The CDR3 has 15 residues. The germline V gene has CDR1 SGHTA and CDR2 FQGNSA. The CDR3 reads CASSLGQGRRDEQYF. CDR3 nucleotides: TGTGCCAGCAGCTTAGGACAGGGGAGGAGGGACGAGCAGTACTTC.

This chain connects TRBV6-5 to TRBJ1-6; D is possibly TRBD1 (6 bases). The V end lost 6 bases, the J end lost 7 bases, and 13 bases lay between the germline ends. Germline values: CDR1 MNHEY, CDR2 SVGAGI. This CDR3 is 14 amino acids long. The CDR3 coding sequence is TGTGCCAGCAGGGACACAGGGTGGAATTCACCCCTCCACTTT. This translates into CASRDTGWNSPLHF.

This chain links TRBV24-1 with TRBJ1-1, with a possible D match to TRBD1 (5 bases). The CDR3 length is 13 residues. V gave up 3 bases and J gave up 7 bases, with 11 bases separating them. Germline CDR1 and CDR2: KGHDR and SFDVKD. Here the CDR3 reads CATSDPSTGEAFF. CDR3 in DNA: TGTGCCACCAGTGATCCCAGTACAGGTGAAGCTTTCTTT.

This rearrangement joins TRBV3-1 (or the pseudogene TRBV3-2) to TRBJ2-5, with a weak D call TRBD1 (6 bases). This CDR3 has 15 amino acids. Germline values: CDR1 LGHDT, CDR2 YNNKEL (reference sequence). V shed 0 bases and J shed 5 bases, with 13 bases lying between them. Here the CDR3 reads CASSQDGGGRETQYF. CDR3 in DNA: TGTGCCAGCAGCCAAGATGGGGGCGGCCGGGAGACCCAGTACTTC.

V and J are TRBV19 and TRBJ1-1, with 8 positions matching TRBD1. The V gene's germline CDR1 is LNHDA and CDR2 SQIVND (reference sequence). This CDR3 has 13 residues. Germline trimming cut 6 bases from V and 5 bases from J; bases unmatched to any gene: 5. The CDR3 bases are TGTGCCAGTAGCAAGGGACAGGTGACTGAAGCTTTCTTT. Its translation: CASSKGQVTEAFF.

Concerning this clone: Other DNA sequences in the same sample also yield this CDR3. The V gene is TRBV4-1, the J gene TRBJ2-7; D might be TRBD2 (6 bases). The CDR3 has 13 residues. The V end was cut by 1 base, the J end by 3 bases, with 7 bases between. Germline-derived CDR1 and CDR2 are MGHRA and YSYEKL. The CDR3 reads CASSQGEVYEQYF. The CDR3 DNA follows: TGCGCCAGCAGCCAAGGGGAGGTCTACGAGCAGTACTTC.

The genes are TRBV7-2 and TRBJ1-2; D perhaps matches TRBD1 (6 bases). Trimming shortened V by 4 bases and J by 2 bases, and 23 bases separated the two germline ends. This CDR3 is 18 amino acids long. CDR1 is SGHTA, CDR2 FQGNSA, per germline. CDR3 amino acids: CASSSRPGGGGINYGYTF. Written as DNA, the CDR3 is TGTGCCAGCAGCTCCCGTCCGGGAGGGGGAGGCATCAACTATGGCTACACCTTC.

The chain is built from TRBV14 and TRBJ1-4, with TRBD1 matching 8 bases. The ends lost 5 bases at V and 6 bases at J; junction bases unmatched: 8. Looked up from germline, CDR1 is SGHDN and CDR2 is FVKESK. This CDR3 region has 15 residues. In DNA, the CDR3 is TGTGCCAGCAGCGTTCGGACAGGGATGGATGAAAAACTGTTTTTT. It specifies CASSVRTGMDEKLFF.

This rearrangement joins TRBV9 to TRBJ1-3, with D possibly matching TRBD1 (5 bases). Between the trimmed V and J ends, which lost 4 bases and 4 bases, there was a span of 15 bases. The CDR3 runs 15 residues. Germline CDR1 and CDR2: SGDLS and YYNGEE. The CDR3 bases are TGTGCCAGCAGCTTTGGTGGGGCCGCGGGAAACACCATATATTTT. Protein sequence: CASSFGGAAGNTIYF.

V usage is TRBV7-3 and J usage is TRBJ1-3, with D possibly being TRBD1 (5 bases). CDR1 SGHTA and CDR2 FQGTGA come from the germline V gene. The CDR3 is made up of 14 amino acids. V was pared by 0 bases and J by 2 bases, with 5 bases between. The CDR3 region is CASSLTGAGNTIYF. CDR3 nucleotides: TGTGCCAGCAGCTTAACAGGGGCTGGAAACACCATATATTTT.